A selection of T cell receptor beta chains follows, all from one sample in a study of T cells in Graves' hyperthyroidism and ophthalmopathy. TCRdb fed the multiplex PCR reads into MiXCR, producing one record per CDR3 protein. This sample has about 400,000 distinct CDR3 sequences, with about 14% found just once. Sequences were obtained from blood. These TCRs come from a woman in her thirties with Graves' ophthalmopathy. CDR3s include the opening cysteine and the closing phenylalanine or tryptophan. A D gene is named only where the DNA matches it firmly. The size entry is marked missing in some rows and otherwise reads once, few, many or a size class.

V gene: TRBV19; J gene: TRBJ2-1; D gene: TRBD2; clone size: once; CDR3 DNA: TGTGCCAGTAGTACCACTAGCGGGGGGGCACGTGAGCAGTTCTTC; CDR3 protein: CASSTTSGGAREQFF
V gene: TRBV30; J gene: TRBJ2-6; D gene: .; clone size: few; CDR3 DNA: TGTGCCTGGGATGTGTCTGGGGCCAACGTCCTGACTTTC; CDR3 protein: CAWDVSGANVLTF
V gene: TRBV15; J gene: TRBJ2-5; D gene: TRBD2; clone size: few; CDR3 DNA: TGTGCCACCAGCAGAGAGGGAACGGGACTAGCGGGGGCCGGAGAGACCCAGTACTTC; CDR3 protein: CATSREGTGLAGAGETQYF
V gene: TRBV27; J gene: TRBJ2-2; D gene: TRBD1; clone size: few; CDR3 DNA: TGTGCCAGCAGTCCATGGACAGGGGATGGGGAGCTGTTTTTT; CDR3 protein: CASSPWTGDGELFF
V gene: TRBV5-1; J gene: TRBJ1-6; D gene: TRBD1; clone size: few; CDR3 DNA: TGCGCCAGCAGCTTAAGCACAGGGGTTAATTCTTCACCCCTCCACTTT; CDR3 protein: CASSLSTGVNSSPLHF
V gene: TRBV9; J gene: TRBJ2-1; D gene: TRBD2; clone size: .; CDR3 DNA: TGTGCCAGCAGCGTAAGAGCGGGGGGGTACAATGAGCAGTTCTTC; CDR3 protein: CASSVRAGGYNEQFF
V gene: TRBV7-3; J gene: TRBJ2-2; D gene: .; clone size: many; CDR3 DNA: TGTGCCAGCAGCTCAACGAGGGTCGCCGGGGAGCTGTTTTTT; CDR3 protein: CASSSTRVAGELFF
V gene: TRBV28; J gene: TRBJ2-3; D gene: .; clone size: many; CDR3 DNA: TGTGCCAGCAGTTTAACCGGGCAGGGGACAGATACGCAGTATTTT; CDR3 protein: CASSLTGQGTDTQYF
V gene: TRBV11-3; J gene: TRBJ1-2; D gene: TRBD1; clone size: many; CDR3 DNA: TGTGCCAGCAGCCGCGGGACAGACTATGGCTACACCTTC; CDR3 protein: CASSRGTDYGYTF
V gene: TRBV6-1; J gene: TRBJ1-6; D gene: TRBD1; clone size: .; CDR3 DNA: TGTGCCAGCAGTGACAGGACAGGCCCAAATTCACCCCTCCACTTT; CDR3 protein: CASSDRTGPNSPLHF
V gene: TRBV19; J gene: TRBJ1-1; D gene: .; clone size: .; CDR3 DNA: TGTGCCAGTAGTATTATAAAGAACACTGAAGCTTTCTTT; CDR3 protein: CASSIIKNTEAFF
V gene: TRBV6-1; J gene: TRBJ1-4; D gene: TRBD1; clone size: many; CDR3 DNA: TGTGCCAGCAAAGGTGGACAGGTTAATGAAAAACTGTTTTTT; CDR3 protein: CASKGGQVNEKLFF
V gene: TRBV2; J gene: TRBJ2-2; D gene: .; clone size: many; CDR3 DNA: TGTGCCAGCAGCTACACCGAATCAGGTTTGAACACCGGGGAGCTGTTTTTT; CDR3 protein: CASSYTESGLNTGELFF
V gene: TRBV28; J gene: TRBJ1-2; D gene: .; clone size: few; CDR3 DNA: TGTGCCAGCAGCCCGACTGTAGAGGCCTACTATGGCTACACCTTC; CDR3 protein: CASSPTVEAYYGYTF
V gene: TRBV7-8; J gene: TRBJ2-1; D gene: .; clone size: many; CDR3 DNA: TGTGCCAGCTTCCTCCGGGCACGGACCTCTGTATATGAGCAGTTCTTC; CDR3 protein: CASFLRARTSVYEQFF
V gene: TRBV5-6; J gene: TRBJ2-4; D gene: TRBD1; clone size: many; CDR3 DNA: TGTGCCAGCACCGGACAGGGGGCAAACCAAAACATTCAGTACTTC; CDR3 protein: CASTGQGANQNIQYF
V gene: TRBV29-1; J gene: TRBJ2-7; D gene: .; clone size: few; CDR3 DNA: TGCAGCGTTGAATGGGGACACCGCTACGAGCAGTACTTC; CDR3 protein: CSVEWGHRYEQYF
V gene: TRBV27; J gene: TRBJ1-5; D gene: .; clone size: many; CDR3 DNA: TGTGCCAGCAGTCTACGACAGAACGGAAATCAGCCCCAGCATTTT; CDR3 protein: CASSLRQNGNQPQHF
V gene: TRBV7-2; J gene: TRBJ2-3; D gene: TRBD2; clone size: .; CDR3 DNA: TGTGCCAGCGCAACAACTAGCGGGGGGGATACGCAGTATTTT; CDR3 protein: CASATTSGGDTQYF
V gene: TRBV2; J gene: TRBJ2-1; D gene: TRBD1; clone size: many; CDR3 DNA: TGTGCCAGCTCCTCCCTTTCGGGGACAGGGAACTCCTACAATGAGCAGTTCTTC; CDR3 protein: CASSSLSGTGNSYNEQFF
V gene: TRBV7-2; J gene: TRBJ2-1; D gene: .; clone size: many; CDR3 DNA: TGTGCCAGCAGCTTAGATCCGGTTAGTGAGCAGTTCTTC; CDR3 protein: CASSLDPVSEQFF
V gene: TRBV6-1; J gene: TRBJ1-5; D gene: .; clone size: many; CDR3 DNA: TGTGCCAGCAGTCCCCAGGTGGGCCTTACGGAGGGGCCCCAGCATTTT; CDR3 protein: CASSPQVGLTEGPQHF
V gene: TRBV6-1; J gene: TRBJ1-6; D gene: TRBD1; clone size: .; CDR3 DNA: TGTGCCAGCAAACCGGGACAGAATAATTCACCCCTCCACTTT; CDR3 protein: CASKPGQNNSPLHF
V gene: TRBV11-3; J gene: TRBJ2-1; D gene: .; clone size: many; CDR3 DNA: TGTGCCAGCAGCGTCAACAATGAGCAGTTCTTC; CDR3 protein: CASSVNNEQFF
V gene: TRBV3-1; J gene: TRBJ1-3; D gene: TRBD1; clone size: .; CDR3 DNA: TGTGCCAGCAGCCCGAGACAGGGGGCGTATGGAAACACCATATATTTT; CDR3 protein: CASSPRQGAYGNTIYF
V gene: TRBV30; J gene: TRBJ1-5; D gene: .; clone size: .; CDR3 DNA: TGTGCCTGGAGTGTTTGGACGGATAGCAATCAGCCCCAGCATTTT; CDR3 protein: CAWSVWTDSNQPQHF
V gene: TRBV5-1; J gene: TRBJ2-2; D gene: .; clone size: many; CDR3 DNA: TGCGCCAGCAGCTTGGAGGCAACCCGGAGCACCGGGGAGCTGTTTTTT; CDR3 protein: CASSLEATRSTGELFF
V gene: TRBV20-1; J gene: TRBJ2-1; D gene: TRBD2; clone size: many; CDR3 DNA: TGCAGTGCTAGGAGCGGGGGGGCTTACAATGAGCAGTTCTTC; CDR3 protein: CSARSGGAYNEQFF
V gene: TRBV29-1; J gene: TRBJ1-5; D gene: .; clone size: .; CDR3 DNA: TGCAGCGTTTCCGACAGCAGCAATCAGCCCCAGCATTTT; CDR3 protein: CSVSDSSNQPQHF
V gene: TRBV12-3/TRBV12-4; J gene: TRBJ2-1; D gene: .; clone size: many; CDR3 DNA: TGTGCCAGCAGTGGCCGACACTTCCTGGGGTACAATGAGCAGTTCTTC; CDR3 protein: CASSGRHFLGYNEQFF